Detailed here is one TCR beta chain. What it recognizes is unknown. PCR was performed using 60 Vbeta and 13 Jbeta primers. This table comes from immunoSEQ multiplex PCR, and its TCRdb copy is limited to in-frame clones, with some not included. The sample comprises approximately 260,000 clones, just under 85% of which are singletons, and 1.5% to 2% rests with the top ten. The entry originates in a study of cytomegalovirus exposure and HLA in healthy donors. Study findings and constraints: Later analysis showed TCR association rates varying by HLA locus, highest for DRB1 and lowest for HLA-C.

The CDR3 is 14 amino acids. V lost 8 bases and J 6 bases, leaving 20 bases between the germline ends. Germline loops: CDR1 LNHDA, CDR2 SQIVND (reference sequence). The chain links TRBV19 to TRBJ2-7; maybe TRBD2 (6 bases). The clonotype originates from a woman aged 40 to 50 in good health and CMV-seropositive. The sample comprised PBMCs. CDR3 coding DNA: TGTGCCAGTGACGTCCGTCTAGGAGCGGGCGAGCAGTACTTC. Translation gives CASDVRLGAGEQYF.